This T cell receptor (beta chain) was obtained from a study of OX40 agonist ivuxolimab in advanced cancers. Describing the broader study: Ivuxolimab was an agonistic, fully human IgG2 monoclonal antibody directed against OX40 (CD134), a costimulatory receptor. Patients were allowed to have had prior anti-PD-1, anti-PD-L1 or anti-CTLA-4 therapy, and 40% of the dose-escalation patients had been treated with checkpoint inhibitors. Intravenous ivuxolimab was administered to patients every 2 weeks at six dose levels: 0.01, 0.1, 0.3, 1.5, 3 and 10 mg/kg. Partial responses were achieved by three dose-escalation patients, of whom one had hepatocellular carcinoma and two had cutaneous melanoma. Among the approximately 50 dose-escalation patients, some 20 had hepatocellular carcinoma, some 15 melanoma, 9 renal cell carcinoma and 9 head and neck cancer. A male proportion of 82.7% and a mean age of 60 years, ranging from about 23 to 79, were recorded for the dose-escalation cohort. The paper describes the monotherapy dose-escalation part (N of about 52 patients) of the phase I trial of ivuxolimab. Peripheral TCRbeta sequencing aimed to test whether ivuxolimab altered TCR sequence diversity and caused clonal T-cell expansion. The study at large found these results: After ivuxolimab, more expanded clones were found on average in CD8+ T cells than in CD4+ T cells. Clonal expansion of both CD4+ and CD8+ blood T cells was observed from baseline to week 6 at doses 0.1 to 3.0 mg/kg. The antigen specificity of the clonally expanded peripheral T cells was not determined. Partial responders in the 0.1-3.0 mg/kg groups had among the lowest normalized peripheral clonal expansion, especially among CD8+ T cells. Low levels of normalized T-cell clonal expansion were also seen in some patients who did not respond.

Genomic DNA was extracted from sorted cells for sequencing of the TCRbeta CDR3 region. The immunoSEQ Assay was used to sequence the TCRbeta CDR3 regions. In TCRdb, the immuneACCESS table is reduced to in-frame sequences with V and J assigned. These tables do not hold every clone; where another copy was compared, an unresolved V gene accounts for under half, and the others remain unexplained. In all, the sample holds fewer than 25,000 clones, and over 75% of those were seen once. Approximately 9.6% of the sample is in the top ten clones. Patients with autoimmune disease history or receiving systemic immunosuppression were excluded from the trial. Peripheral blood for TCR sequencing was collected from all dose cohorts at baseline, on cycle 4 day 1, and on cycle 7 day 1. Samples were obtained from an open-label, multicenter, first-in-human phase I dose-escalation trial of ivuxolimab. Adults with locally advanced or metastatic melanoma, renal cell carcinoma, hepatocellular carcinoma or head and neck squamous cell carcinoma were enrolled in the trial. CD4+ and CD8+ T cells were sorted separately from peripheral blood before TCR sequencing.

To note about this clone: Its antigen remains unidentified. No base quality values were provided; no much bigger clone lies one nucleotide off.

The TCR originated in an adult with an advanced solid tumor such as melanoma, head and neck, liver or kidney cancer. The input for sequencing was CD4+ or CD8+ T cells sorted from blood, taken in a trial of the OX40 agonist ivuxolimab.

The DNA is TGTGCCAGCAGGCAAGGCCCCACTAGCACAGATACGCAGTATTTT. Translated, it gives CASRQGPTSTDTQYF. The chain joins TRBV6-6 to TRBJ2-3; the D gene lacks a confident call. The trim is 6 bases for V and 0 bases for J, with a gap of 13 bases between the germline ends. The CDR3 covers 15 residues, taking in both the cysteine and the phenylalanine. Only CDR3 DNA remains: 45 bases, in frame from the first base. CDR1 and CDR2 were assigned from the germline V gene (reference sequence) as MNHNY and SVGAGI.